A single sample gave rise to the 3 T cell receptor beta chains below, sequenced in a study of identical twins. MiXCR, applied by TCRdb to the 5' RACE reads, yields one record per CDR3 protein. The data contain approximately 220,000 distinct CDR3 sequences, more than 6.5% of them singletons. The sample was also reused in another study, on yellow fever vaccine responses in identical twins.

Sequencing used memory (CD45RO+) T cells sorted from blood. These receptors all come from a woman aged 18-35 years in good health.

Ten or more counts support this clonotype. The chain couples TRBV28 to TRBJ2-7, with 9 bases identical to TRBD1. The CDR3 sequence is 14 residues long. CDR1 and CDR2 from the germline V gene are MDHEN and SYDVKM. The J segment lost 4 bases and the V segment lost 6 bases, leaving 7 bases of the junction unmatched. In nucleotides, the CDR3 is TGTGCCAGCAGAACCGGGACAGGGTTGTACGAGCAGTACTTC. It specifies CASRTGTGLYEQYF.

This clonotype was counted only a few times. V is TRBV13 and J is TRBJ1-3; D gene ambiguous. Trimming removed 10 bases at V and 0 bases at J, with 22 bases between. Looked up from germline, CDR1 is PRHDT and CDR2 is FYEKMQ (reference sequence). This CDR3 has 17 amino acids. The CDR3 DNA sequence: TGTGCCACCACGAGAGTCGGCCGCCCGAGCTCTGGAAACACCATATATTTT. Its translation is CATTRVGRPSSGNTIYF.

This clonotype was recorded a few times. The chain links TRBV7-2 to TRBJ2-3, with D perhaps TRBD1 or TRBD2 (5 bases each). Germline lookup yields CDR1 SGHTA and CDR2 FQGNSA. This CDR3 comprises 15 residues. The V end lost 0 bases, the J end lost 4 bases, and 11 bases lay between the germline ends. The CDR3: CASSLAGWGSDTQYF. The CDR3 nucleotides are TGTGCCAGCAGCTTAGCAGGATGGGGGTCAGATACGCAGTATTTT.